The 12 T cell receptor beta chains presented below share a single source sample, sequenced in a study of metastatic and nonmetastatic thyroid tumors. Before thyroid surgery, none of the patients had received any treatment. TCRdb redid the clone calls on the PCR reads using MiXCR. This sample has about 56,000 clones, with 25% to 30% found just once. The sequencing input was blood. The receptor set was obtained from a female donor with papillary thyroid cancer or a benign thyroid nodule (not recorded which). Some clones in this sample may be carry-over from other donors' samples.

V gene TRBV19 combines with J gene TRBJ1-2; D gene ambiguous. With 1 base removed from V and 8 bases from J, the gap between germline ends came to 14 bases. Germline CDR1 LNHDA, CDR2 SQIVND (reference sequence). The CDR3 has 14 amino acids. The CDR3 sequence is CASSIVGSRRGYTF. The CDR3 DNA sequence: TGTGCCAGTAGTATAGTGGGGTCCCGGCGGGGCTACACCTTC. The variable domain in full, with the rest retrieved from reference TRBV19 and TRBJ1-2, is DGGITQSPKYLFRKEGQNVTLSCEQNLNHDAMYWYRQDPGQGLRLIYYSQIVNDFQKGDIAEGYSVSREKKESFPLTVTSAQKNPTAFYLCASSIVGSRRGYTFGSGTRLTVV.

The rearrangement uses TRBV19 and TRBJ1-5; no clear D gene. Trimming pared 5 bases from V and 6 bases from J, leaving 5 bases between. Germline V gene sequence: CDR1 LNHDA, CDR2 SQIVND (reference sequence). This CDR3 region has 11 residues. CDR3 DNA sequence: TGTGCCAGTAGTGCGGGTCAGCCCCAGCATTTT. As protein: CASSAGQPQHF.

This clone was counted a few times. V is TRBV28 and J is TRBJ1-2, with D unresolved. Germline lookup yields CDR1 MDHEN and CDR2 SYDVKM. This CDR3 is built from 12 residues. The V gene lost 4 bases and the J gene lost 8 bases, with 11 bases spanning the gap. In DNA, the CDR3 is TGTGCCAGCAGTTACTCCTCGGGAGGCTACACCTTC. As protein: CASSYSSGGYTF.

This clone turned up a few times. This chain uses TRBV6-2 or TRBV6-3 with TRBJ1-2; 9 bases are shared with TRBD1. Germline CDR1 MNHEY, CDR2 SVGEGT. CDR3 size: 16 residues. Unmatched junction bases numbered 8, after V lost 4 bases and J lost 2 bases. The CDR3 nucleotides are TGTGCCAGCAGTTCGCCACAGGGGGCGTCCAACTATGGCTACACCTTC. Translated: CASSSPQGASNYGYTF.

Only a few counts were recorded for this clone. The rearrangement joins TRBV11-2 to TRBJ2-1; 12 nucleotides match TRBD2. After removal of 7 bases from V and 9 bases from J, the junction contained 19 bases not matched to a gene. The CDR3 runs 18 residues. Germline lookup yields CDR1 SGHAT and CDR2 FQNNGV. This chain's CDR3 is CASMGASGRAHPLREQFF. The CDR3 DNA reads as TGTGCCAGCATGGGGGCTAGCGGGAGGGCCCACCCACTACGTGAGCAGTTCTTC.

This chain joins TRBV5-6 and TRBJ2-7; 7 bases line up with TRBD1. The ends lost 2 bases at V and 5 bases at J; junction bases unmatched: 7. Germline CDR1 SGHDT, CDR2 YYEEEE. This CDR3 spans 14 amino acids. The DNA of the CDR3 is TGTGCCAGCAGCTTTACAGGGGTGTACAACGAGCAGTACTTC. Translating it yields CASSFTGVYNEQYF.

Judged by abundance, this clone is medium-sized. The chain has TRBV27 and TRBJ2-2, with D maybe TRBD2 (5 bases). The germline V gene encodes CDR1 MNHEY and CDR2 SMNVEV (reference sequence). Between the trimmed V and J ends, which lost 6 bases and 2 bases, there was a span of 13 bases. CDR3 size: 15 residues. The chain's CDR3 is CASRRSGINTGELFF. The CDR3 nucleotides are TGTGCCAGCAGAAGGAGCGGCATAAACACCGGGGAGCTGTTTTTT.

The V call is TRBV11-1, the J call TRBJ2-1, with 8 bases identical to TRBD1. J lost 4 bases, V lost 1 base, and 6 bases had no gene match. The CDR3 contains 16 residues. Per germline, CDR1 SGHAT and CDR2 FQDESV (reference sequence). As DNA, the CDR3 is TGTGCCAGCAGCTTAGAGGCAGGGGGCGTGTACAATGAGCAGTTCTTC. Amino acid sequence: CASSLEAGGVYNEQFF.

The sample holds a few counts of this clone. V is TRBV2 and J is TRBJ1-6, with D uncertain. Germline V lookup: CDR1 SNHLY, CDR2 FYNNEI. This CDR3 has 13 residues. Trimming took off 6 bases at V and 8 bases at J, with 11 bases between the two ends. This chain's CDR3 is CASSRERDSPLHF. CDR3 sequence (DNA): TGTGCCAGCAGCCGTGAGCGGGATTCACCCCTCCACTTT.

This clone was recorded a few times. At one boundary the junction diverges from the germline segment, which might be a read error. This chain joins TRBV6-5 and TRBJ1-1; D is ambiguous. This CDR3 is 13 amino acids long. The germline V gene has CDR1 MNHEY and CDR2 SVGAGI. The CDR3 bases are TGTGCCAGCAGCTACTCCCCAAGCACTGAAGCTTTCTTT. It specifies CASSYSPSTEAFF.

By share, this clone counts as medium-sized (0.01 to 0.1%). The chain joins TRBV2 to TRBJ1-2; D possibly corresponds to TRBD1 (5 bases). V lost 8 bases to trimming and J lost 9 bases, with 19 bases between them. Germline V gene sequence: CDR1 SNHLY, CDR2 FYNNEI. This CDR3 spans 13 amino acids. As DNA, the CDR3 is TGTGCCAGCCTGGGTGAGGCTATGGGACGCTACACCTTC. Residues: CASLGEAMGRYTF.

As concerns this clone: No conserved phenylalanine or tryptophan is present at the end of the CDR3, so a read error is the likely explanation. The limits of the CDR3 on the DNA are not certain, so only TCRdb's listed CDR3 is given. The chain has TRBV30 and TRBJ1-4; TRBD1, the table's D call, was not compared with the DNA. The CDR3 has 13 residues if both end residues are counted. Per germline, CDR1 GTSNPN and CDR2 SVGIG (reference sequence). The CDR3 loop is CAWTLRGQGGWRL.